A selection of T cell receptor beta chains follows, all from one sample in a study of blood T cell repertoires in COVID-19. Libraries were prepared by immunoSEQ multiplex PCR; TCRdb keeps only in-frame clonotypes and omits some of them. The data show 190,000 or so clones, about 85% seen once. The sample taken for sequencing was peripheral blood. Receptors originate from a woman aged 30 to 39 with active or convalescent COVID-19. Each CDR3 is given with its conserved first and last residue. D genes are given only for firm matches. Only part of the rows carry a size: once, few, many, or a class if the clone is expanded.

DNA: TGCGCCAGCAGTGGCCGGGACAGCGACACCGGGGAGCTGTTTTTT
CDR3: CASSGRDSDTGELFF
V: TRBV10-1
D: TRBD1
J: TRBJ2-2
size: few

DNA: TGCGCCAGCAGCTGGGACAGCTACGAGCAGTACTTC
CDR3: CASSWDSYEQYF
V: TRBV5-1
D: TRBD1
J: TRBJ2-7
size: .

DNA: TGTGCCAGCTCTACGACTAGCGGGAGCACAGATACGCAGTATTTT
CDR3: CASSTTSGSTDTQYF
V: TRBV18
D: TRBD2
J: TRBJ2-3
size: .

DNA: TGTGCCAGCAGTGGAGACTCGCGGAGTGACTACACCTTC
CDR3: CASSGDSRSDYTF
V: TRBV6-6
D: .
J: TRBJ1-2
size: .

DNA: TGTGCCAGCAGTGAATGGGGGACATCGAGCTCCTATAATTCACCCCTCCACTTT
CDR3: CASSEWGTSSSYNSPLHF
V: TRBV2
D: .
J: TRBJ1-6
size: .

DNA: TGTGCCAGCAGCATCGGGGGAGGGACTGTCGAAAACTACGAGCAGTACTTC
CDR3: CASSIGGGTVENYEQYF
V: TRBV13
D: TRBD2
J: TRBJ2-7
size: .

DNA: TGTGCCAGCAGTCCCACAGGGTCTTTGGGCACTGAAGCTTTCTTT
CDR3: CASSPTGSLGTEAFF
V: TRBV6-9
D: .
J: TRBJ1-1
size: few

DNA: TGCGCCAGCAGCCCCCGGACAGGGTACGGGACAGATACGCAGTATTTT
CDR3: CASSPRTGYGTDTQYF
V: TRBV4-1
D: TRBD1
J: TRBJ2-3
size: few

DNA: TGTGCCAGCTCAGTGGGACAGGGCATCTCCGGGGAGCTGTTTTTT
CDR3: CASSVGQGISGELFF
V: TRBV18
D: TRBD1
J: TRBJ2-2
size: once

DNA: TGCGCCAGCAGGCCCGGGACTAGCGGCTACAATGAGCAGTTCTTC
CDR3: CASRPGTSGYNEQFF
V: TRBV5-1
D: TRBD2
J: TRBJ2-1
size: once

DNA: TGTGCCAGTAGTACTAGCACAGATACGCAGTATTTT
CDR3: CASSTSTDTQYF
V: TRBV19
D: .
J: TRBJ2-3
size: few

DNA: TGTGCCAGCAGACGGCTGACTAGCGGCGGGGAGCTGTTTTTT
CDR3: CASRRLTSGGELFF
V: TRBV2
D: TRBD2
J: TRBJ2-2
size: .

DNA: TGTGCCAGCGGAGCGGCAGTAGAGGAGGCTACCTTT
CDR3: CASGAAVEEATF
V: TRBV12-3/TRBV12-4
D: .
J: TRBJ1-6
size: once

DNA: TGTGCCTCCATGACAGGCGATAATTCACCCCTCCACTTT
CDR3: CASMTGDNSPLHF
V: TRBV30
D: .
J: TRBJ1-6
size: .

DNA: TGTGCCAGCAGCTTAGATGACAGACACACTGAAGCTTTCTTT
CDR3: CASSLDDRHTEAFF
V: TRBV7-9
D: .
J: TRBJ1-1
size: .

DNA: TGTGCCAGCACCCCGGGACGGGGGTTCGCCGAGCAGTACTTC
CDR3: CASTPGRGFAEQYF
V: TRBV27
D: .
J: TRBJ2-7
size: .

DNA: TGCGCCAGCAGCTTGGGGTTCGGGGGGATGAACACTGAAGCTTTCTTT
CDR3: CASSLGFGGMNTEAFF
V: TRBV5-1
D: .
J: TRBJ1-1
size: .

DNA: TGTGCCAGCAGCGTAACACAGGGGATAGGGAGCACTGAAGCTTTCTTT
CDR3: CASSVTQGIGSTEAFF
V: TRBV9
D: TRBD1
J: TRBJ1-1
size: .

DNA: TGTGCCAGCAGCGATCAGGGCGGCTACACCTTC
CDR3: CASSDQGGYTF
V: TRBV9
D: .
J: TRBJ1-2
size: .

DNA: TGTGCCATAGGGACAGGGAGGGACAGGGTTACCTTTGGAGTGGCTAACTATGGCTACACCTTC
CDR3: CAIGTGRDRVTFGVANYGYTF
V: TRBV10-3
D: TRBD1
J: TRBJ1-2
size: .